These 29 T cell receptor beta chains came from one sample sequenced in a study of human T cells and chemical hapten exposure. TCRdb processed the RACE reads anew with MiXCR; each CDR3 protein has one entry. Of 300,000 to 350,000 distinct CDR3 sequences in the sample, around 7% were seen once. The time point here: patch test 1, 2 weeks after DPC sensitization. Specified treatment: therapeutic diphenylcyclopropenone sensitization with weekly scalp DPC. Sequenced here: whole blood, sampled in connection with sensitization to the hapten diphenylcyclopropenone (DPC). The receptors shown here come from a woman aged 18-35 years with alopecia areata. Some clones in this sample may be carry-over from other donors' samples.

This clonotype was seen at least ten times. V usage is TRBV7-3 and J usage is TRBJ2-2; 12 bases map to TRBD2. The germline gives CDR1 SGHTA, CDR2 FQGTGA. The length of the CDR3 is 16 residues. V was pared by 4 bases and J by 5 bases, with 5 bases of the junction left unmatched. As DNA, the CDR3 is TGTGCCAGCAGCTCCCTAGCGGGGGGGCTGACCGGGGAGCTGTTTTTT. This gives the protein CASSSLAGGLTGELFF.

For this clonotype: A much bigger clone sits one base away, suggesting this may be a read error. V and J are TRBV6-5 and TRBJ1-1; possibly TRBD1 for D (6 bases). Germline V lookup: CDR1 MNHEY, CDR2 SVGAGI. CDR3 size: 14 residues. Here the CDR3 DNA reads TGTGCCAGCAGTTACCAGGGGATGAACACTAAAGCTTTCTTT. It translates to CASSYQGMNTKAFF.

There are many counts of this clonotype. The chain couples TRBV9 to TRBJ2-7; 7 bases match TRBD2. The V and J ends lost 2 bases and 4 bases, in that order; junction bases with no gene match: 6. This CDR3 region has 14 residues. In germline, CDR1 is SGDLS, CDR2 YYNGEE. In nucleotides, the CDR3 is TGTGCCAGCAGCGTGGGAGGGAACTTGTACGAGCAGTACTTC. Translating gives CASSVGGNLYEQYF.

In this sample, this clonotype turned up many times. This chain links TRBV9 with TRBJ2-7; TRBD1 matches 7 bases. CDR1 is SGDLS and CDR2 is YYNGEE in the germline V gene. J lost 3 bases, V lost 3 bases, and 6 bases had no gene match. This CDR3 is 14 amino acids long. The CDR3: CASSEGTDYYEQYF. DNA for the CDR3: TGTGCCAGCAGCGAGGGGACAGATTACTACGAGCAGTACTTC.

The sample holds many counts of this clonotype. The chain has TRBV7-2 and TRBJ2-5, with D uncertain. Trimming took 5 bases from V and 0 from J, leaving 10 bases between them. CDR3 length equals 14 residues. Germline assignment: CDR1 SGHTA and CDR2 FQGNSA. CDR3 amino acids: CASSLQNYQETQYF. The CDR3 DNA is TGTGCCAGCAGCCTACAGAATTACCAAGAGACCCAGTACTTC.

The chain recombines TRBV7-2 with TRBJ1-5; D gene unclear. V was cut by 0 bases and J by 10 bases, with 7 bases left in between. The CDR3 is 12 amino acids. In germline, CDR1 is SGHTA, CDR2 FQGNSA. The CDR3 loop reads CASSLAGGPQHF. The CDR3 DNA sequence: TGTGCCAGCAGCTTAGCGGGAGGACCCCAGCATTTT.

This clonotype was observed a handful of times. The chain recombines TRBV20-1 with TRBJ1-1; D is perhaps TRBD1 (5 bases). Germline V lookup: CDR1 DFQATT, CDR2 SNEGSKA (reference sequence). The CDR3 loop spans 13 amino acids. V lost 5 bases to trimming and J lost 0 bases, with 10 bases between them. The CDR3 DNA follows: TGCAGTGCTGGTAGACAGATGAACACTGAAGCTTTCTTT. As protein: CSAGRQMNTEAFF.

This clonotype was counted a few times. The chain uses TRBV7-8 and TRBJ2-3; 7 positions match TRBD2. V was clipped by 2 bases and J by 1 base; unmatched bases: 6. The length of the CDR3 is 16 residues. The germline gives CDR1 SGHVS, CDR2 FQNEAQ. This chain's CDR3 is CASSLLVGGGTDTQYF. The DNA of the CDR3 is TGTGCCAGCAGCTTATTGGTTGGGGGGGGCACAGATACGCAGTATTTT.

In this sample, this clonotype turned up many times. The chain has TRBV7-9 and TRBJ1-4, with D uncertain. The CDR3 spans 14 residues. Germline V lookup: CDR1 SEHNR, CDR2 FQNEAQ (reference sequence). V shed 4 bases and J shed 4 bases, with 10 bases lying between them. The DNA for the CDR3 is TGTGCCAGCAGCTCATTCCATTTTAATGAAAAACTGTTTTTT. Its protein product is CASSSFHFNEKLFF.

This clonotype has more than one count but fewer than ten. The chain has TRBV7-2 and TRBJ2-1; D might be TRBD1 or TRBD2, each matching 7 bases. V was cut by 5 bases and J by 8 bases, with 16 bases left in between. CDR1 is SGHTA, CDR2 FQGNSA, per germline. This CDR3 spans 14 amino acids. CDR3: CASSENRGGDEQFF. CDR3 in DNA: TGTGCCAGCAGCGAGAACAGGGGAGGGGATGAGCAGTTCTTC.

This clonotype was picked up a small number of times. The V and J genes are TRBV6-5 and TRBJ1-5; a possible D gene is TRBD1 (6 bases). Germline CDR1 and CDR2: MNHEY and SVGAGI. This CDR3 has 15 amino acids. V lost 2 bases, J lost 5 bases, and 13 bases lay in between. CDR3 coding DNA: TGTGCCAGCAGTTACGGGACATCGGGAGATCAGCCCCAGCATTTT. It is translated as CASSYGTSGDQPQHF.

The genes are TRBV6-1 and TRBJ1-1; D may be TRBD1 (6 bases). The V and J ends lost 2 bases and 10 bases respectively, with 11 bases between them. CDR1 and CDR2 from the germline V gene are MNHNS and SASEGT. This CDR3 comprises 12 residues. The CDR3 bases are TGTGCCAGCAGTGAAAGAGGGGGAGGAGCTTTCTTT. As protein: CASSERGGGAFF.

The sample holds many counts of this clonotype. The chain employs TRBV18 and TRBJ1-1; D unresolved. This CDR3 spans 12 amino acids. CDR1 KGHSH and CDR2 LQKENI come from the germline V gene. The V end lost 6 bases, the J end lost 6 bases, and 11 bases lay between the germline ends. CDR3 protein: CASSSEGAEAFF. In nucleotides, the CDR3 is TGTGCCAGCTCCTCGGAGGGCGCTGAAGCTTTCTTT.

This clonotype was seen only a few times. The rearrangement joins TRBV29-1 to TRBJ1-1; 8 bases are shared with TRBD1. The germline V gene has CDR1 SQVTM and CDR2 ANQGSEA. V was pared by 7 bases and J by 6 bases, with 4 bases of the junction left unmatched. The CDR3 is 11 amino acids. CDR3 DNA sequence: TGCAGCGCTGACAGGGGTCCTGAAGCTTTCTTT. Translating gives CSADRGPEAFF.

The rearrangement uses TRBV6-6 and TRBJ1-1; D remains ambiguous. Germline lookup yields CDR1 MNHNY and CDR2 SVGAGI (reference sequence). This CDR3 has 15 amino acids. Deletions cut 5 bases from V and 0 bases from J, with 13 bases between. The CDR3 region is CASSPSVQLNTEAFF. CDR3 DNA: TGTGCCAGCAGTCCCTCTGTACAGCTGAACACTGAAGCTTTCTTT.

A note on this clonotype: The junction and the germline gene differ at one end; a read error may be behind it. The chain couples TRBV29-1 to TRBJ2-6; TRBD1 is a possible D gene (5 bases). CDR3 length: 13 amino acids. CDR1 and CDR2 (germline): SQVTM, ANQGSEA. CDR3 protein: CSVHLSGANALTF. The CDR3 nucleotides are TGCAGCGTTCACCTTTCTGGGGCCAACGCCCTGACTTTC. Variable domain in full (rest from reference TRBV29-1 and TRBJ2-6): SAVISQKPSRDICQRGTSLTIQCQVDSQVTMMFWYRQQPGQSLTLIATANQGSEATYESGFVIDKFPISRPNLTFSTLTVSNMSPEDSSIYLCSVHLSGANALTFGAGSRLTVL.

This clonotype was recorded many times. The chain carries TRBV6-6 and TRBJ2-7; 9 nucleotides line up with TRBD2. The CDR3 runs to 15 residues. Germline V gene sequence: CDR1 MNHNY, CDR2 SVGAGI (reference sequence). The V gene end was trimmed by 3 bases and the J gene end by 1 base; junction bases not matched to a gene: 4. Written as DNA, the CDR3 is TGTGCCAGCAGTTATGCGGGGGGGCAGTCCTACGAGCAGTACTTC. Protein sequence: CASSYAGGQSYEQYF.

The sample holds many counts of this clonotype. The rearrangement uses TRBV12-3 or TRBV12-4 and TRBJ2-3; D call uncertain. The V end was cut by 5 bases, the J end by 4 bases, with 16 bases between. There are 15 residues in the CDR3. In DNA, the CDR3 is TGTGCCAGCAGTCATCTGTCCCGAGGCGCAGATACGCAGTATTTT. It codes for CASSHLSRGADTQYF.

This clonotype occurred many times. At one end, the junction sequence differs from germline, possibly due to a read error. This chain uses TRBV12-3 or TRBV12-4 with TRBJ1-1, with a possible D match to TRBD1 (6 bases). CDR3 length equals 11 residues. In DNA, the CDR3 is TGTGCCAGCATCGACCTTTCAGGGGTGGTCTTT. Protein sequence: CASIDLSGVVF.

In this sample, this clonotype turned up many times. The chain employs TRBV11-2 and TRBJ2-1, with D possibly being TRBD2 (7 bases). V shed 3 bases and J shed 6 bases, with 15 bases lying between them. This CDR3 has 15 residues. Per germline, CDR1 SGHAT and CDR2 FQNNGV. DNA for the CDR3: TGTGCCAGCAGCTTTTCCCGGGGGGCCAGCAATGAGCAGTTCTTC. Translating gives CASSFSRGASNEQFF.

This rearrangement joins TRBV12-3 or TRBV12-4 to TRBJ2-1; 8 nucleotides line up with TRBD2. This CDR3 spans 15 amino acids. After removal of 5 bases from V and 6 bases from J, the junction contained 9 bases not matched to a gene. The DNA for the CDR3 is TGTGCCAGCAGTCCCCGCGGGGGGCGCGGCAATGAGCAGTTCTTC. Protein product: CASSPRGGRGNEQFF.

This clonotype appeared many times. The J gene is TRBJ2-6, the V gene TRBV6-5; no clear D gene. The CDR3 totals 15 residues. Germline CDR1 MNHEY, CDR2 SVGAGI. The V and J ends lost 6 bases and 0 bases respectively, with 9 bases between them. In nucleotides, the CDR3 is TGTGCCAGCAGGCGTAGTAGCTCTGGGGCCAACGTCCTGACTTTC. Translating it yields CASRRSSSGANVLTF.

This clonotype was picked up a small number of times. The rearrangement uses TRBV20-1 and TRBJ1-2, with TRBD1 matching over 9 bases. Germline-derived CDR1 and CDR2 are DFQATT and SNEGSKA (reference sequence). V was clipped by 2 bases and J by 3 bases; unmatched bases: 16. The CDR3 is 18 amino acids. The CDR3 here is CSARPPPMPGQGYYGYTF. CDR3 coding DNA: TGCAGTGCTAGACCTCCACCTATGCCGGGACAGGGATACTATGGCTACACCTTC.

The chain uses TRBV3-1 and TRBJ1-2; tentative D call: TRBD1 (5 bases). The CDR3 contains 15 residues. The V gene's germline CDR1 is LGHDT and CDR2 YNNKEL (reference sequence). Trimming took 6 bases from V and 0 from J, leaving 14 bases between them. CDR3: CASSRGHPPNYGYTF. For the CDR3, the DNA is TGTGCCAGCAGTCGCGGACATCCGCCTAACTATGGCTACACCTTC.

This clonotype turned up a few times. The CDR3, as DNA: TGTGCCAGCAGTGTCAGGGGCGAGGCCTACGAGCAGTACTTC. It translates to CASSVRGEAYEQYF. V usage is TRBV12-3 or TRBV12-4 and J usage is TRBJ2-7, with TRBD1 as a possible D gene (6 bases). The CDR3 has 14 amino acids. V lost 5 bases to trimming and J lost 2 bases, with 13 bases between them.

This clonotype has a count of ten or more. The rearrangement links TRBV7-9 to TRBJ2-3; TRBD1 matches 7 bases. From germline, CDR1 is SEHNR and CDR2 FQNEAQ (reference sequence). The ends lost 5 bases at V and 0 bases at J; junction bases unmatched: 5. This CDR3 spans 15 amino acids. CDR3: CASSPRQGSTDTQYF. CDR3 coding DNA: TGTGCCAGCAGCCCAAGACAGGGAAGCACAGATACGCAGTATTTT.

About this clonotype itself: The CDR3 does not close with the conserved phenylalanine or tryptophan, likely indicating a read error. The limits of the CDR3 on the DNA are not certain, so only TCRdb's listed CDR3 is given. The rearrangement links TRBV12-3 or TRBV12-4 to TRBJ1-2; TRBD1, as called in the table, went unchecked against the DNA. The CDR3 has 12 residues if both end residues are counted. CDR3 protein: CASSPGPISRGI.

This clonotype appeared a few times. The CDR3 sequence is CASSYPKAGGPGELFF. DNA for the CDR3: TGTGCCAGCAGTTACCCCAAGGCGGGGGGGCCCGGGGAGCTGTTTTTT. The chain carries TRBV6-6 and TRBJ2-2; 9 bases match TRBD2. V was clipped by 2 bases and J by 6 bases; unmatched bases: 7. CDR3 length: 16 amino acids. Germline V gene sequence: CDR1 MNHNY, CDR2 SVGAGI (reference sequence).

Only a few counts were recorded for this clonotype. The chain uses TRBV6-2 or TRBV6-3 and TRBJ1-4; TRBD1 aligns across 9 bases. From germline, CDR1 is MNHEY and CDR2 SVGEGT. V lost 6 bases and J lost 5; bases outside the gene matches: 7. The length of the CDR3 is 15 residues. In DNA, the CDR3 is TGTGCCAGCAGCCCCCCCGGGACAGGGAATGAAAAACTGTTTTTT. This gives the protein CASSPPGTGNEKLFF.